A selection of T cell receptor beta chains follows, all from one sample in a study of blood T cell repertoires in COVID-19. TCRdb keeps only in-frame clones here, not all; method: immunoSEQ multiplex PCR. Of 430,000 or so clones detected, around 89% appear once; the ten largest clones hold around 1.9%. Sequencing used PBMCs or T cells enriched from blood (not recorded which). The receptors were sampled from a middle-aged woman who had recovered from COVID-19. Each CDR3 is given with its conserved first and last residue. A D gene is named only where the DNA matches it firmly. Clone size is given for some rows only: seen once, a few or many times, or a class if the clone is expanded.

>-|TRBV19|16|-|TRBJ2-2
CASSILGYQHTGELFF
TGTGCCAGTAGTATATTGGGCTACCAACACACCGGGGAGCTGTTTTTT
>-|TRBV29-1|13|-|TRBJ2-7
CSVDGGRIAEQYF
TGCAGCGTTGACGGGGGGCGGATCGCCGAGCAGTACTTC
>once|TRBV6-5|15|-|TRBJ2-2
CASRPLGQNTGELFF
TGTGCCAGCAGACCTCTAGGACAAAACACCGGGGAGCTGTTTTTT
>few|TRBV18|14|-|TRBJ2-7
CASSPGDTSIEQYF
TGTGCCAGCTCACCAGGGGACACGTCAATAGAGCAGTACTTC
>-|TRBV3-1/TRBV3-2|17|TRBD2|TRBJ2-7
CASSQEVAGVLSNEQYF
TGTGCCAGCAGCCAAGAGGTGGCGGGAGTTCTTTCGAACGAGCAGTACTTC
>once|TRBV7-6|16|TRBD1|TRBJ2-7
CASSPRGTGIVYEQYF
TGTGCCAGCAGCCCTAGAGGGACAGGGATTGTCTACGAGCAGTACTTC
>-|TRBV11-3|16|TRBD2|TRBJ2-1
CASSLALAGGYNEQFF
TGTGCCAGCAGCTTAGCCCTAGCGGGAGGTTACAATGAGCAGTTCTTC
>once|TRBV10-1|17|TRBD2|TRBJ2-2
CASSARLAGGATGELFF
TGCGCCAGCAGTGCCAGACTAGCGGGAGGAGCCACCGGGGAGCTGTTTTTT
>-|TRBV12-3/TRBV12-4|13|-|TRBJ2-7
CASSLGSSYEQYF
TGTGCCAGCAGTTTAGGTTCCAGCTACGAGCAGTACTTC
>-|TRBV5-1|16|TRBD1|TRBJ2-7
CASSSQGAGRANEQYF
TGCGCCAGCAGCTCACAGGGGGCTGGGAGGGCGAACGAGCAGTACTTC
>-|TRBV4-2|16|-|TRBJ1-2
CASSQDGTAGDSGYTF
TGTGCCAGCAGCCAAGACGGTACGGCAGGGGATAGTGGCTACACCTTC
>-|TRBV2|14|TRBD1|TRBJ1-6
CASRTGTVNSPLHF
TGTGCCAGTCGAACCGGGACAGTCAATTCACCCCTCCACTTT
>-|TRBV3-1/TRBV3-2|16|TRBD1|TRBJ1-2
CASSLYGQGVNYGYTF
TGTGCCAGCAGCCTATACGGACAGGGTGTGAACTATGGCTACACCTTC
>-|TRBV6-2/TRBV6-3|14|-|TRBJ2-4
CASSSTREGNIQYF
TGTGCCAGCAGTTCGACCAGGGAAGGAAACATTCAGTACTTC
>once|TRBV15|18|TRBD2|TRBJ2-1
CATSRDLGGLNSYNEQFF
TGTGCCACCAGCAGAGATCTGGGAGGGCTAAACTCCTACAATGAGCAGTTCTTC
>-|TRBV6-2/TRBV6-3|16|TRBD2|TRBJ2-5
CASSYRLAGAVETQYF
TGTGCCAGCAGTTATAGACTAGCGGGAGCAGTGGAGACCCAGTACTTC
>-|TRBV27|12|-|TRBJ1-1
CASSYRGHCLLF
TGTGCCAGCAGTTATCGAGGGCATTGTCTGCTCTTT
>-|TRBV28|13|-|TRBJ1-4
CASSTTRQEKLFF
TGTGCCAGCTCTACCACGAGACAAGAAAAACTGTTTTTT
>-|TRBV5-1|16|TRBD1|TRBJ2-1
CASSLTGTGSGGEQFF
TGCGCCAGCAGCCTTACCGGGACAGGGTCCGGTGGTGAGCAGTTCTTC
>-|TRBV6-5|14|TRBD2|TRBJ2-7
CASKLAGGAYEQYF
TGTGCCAGCAAATTAGCGGGAGGGGCCTACGAGCAGTACTTC
>-|TRBV7-2|13|-|TRBJ2-2
CASSLTGPGELFF
TGTGCCAGCAGCTTAACAGGCCCCGGGGAGCTGTTTTTT
>-|TRBV18|15|TRBD2|TRBJ2-7
CASSPAGGLALPAYF
TGTGCCAGCTCACCGGCGGGGGGGCTAGCCCTACCCGCGTACTTC
>-|TRBV7-9|14|-|TRBJ2-7
CASSFQGSSYEQYF
TGTGCCAGCAGCTTTCAGGGGAGCTCCTACGAGCAGTACTTC
>-|TRBV18|15|-|TRBJ1-5
CASSPGGGGNQPQHF
TGTGCCAGCTCACCAGGAGGAGGTGGTAATCAGCCCCAGCATTTT
>once|TRBV6-1|15|-|TRBJ2-3
CASSELASSTDTQYF
TGTGCCAGCAGTGAGCTGGCTAGCAGCACAGATACGCAGTATTTT